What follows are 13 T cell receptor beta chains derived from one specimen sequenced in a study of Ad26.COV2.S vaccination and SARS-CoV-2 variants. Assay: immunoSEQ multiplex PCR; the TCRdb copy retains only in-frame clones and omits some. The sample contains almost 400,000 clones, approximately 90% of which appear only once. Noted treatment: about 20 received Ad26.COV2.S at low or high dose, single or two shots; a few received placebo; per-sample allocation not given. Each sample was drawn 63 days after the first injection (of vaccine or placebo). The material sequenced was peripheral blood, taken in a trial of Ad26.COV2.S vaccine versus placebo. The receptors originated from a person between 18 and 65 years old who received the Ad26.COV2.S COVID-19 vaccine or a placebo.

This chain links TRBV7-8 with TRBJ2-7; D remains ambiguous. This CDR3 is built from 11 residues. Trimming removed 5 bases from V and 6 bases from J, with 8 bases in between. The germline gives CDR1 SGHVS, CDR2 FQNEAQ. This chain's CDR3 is CASSQLSEQYF. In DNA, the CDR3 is TGTGCCAGCAGCCAGCTTAGCGAGCAGTACTTC.

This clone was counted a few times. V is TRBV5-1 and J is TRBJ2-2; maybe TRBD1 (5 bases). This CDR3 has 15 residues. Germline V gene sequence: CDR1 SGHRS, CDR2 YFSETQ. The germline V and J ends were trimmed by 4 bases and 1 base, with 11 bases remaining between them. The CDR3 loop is CASSQQAKNTGELFF. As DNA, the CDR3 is TGCGCCAGCAGCCAACAGGCCAAGAACACCGGGGAGCTGTTTTTT.

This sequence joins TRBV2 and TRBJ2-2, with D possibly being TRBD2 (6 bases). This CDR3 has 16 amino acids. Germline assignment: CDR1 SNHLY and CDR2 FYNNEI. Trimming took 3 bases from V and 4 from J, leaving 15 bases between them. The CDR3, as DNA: TGTGCCAGCAGTGACGAGGCGGGATACTCCACCGGGGAGCTGTTTTTT. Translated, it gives CASSDEAGYSTGELFF.

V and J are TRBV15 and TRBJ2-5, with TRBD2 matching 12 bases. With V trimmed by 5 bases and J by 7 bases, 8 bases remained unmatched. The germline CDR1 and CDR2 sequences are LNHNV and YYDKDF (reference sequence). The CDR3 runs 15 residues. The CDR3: CATSSLAGGLGTQYF. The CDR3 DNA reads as TGTGCCACCAGCTCCCTAGCGGGAGGGCTCGGGACCCAGTACTTC.

The CDR3 sequence: CASSFGGGHLPDTQYF. The CDR3 bases are TGTGCCAGCAGCTTCGGTGGGGGACACCTTCCAGATACGCAGTATTTT. The J gene is TRBJ2-3, the V gene TRBV5-4; D may be TRBD1 (6 bases). The CDR3 totals 16 residues. V was clipped by 2 bases and J by 4 bases, with 17 bases between them. In germline, CDR1 is SGHNT, CDR2 YYREEE (reference sequence).

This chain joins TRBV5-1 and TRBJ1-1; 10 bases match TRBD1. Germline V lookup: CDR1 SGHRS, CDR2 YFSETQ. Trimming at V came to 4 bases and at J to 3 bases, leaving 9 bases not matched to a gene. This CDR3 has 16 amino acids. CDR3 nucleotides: TGCGCCAGCAGCCTCTCCGGGACAGGGGAGGACACTGAAGCTTTCTTT. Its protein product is CASSLSGTGEDTEAFF.

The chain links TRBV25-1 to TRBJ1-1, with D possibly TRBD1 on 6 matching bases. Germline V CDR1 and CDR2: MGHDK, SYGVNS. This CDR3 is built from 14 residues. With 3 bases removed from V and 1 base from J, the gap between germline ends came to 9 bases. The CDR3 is CASSDLGGNTEAFF. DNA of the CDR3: TGTGCCAGCAGTGACTTAGGGGGGAACACTGAAGCTTTCTTT.

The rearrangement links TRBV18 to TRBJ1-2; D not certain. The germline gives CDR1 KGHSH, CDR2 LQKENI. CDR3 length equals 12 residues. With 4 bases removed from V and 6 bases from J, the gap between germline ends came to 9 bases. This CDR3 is CASSQGSDGYTF. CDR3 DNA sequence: TGTGCCAGCTCACAGGGATCGGATGGCTACACCTTC.

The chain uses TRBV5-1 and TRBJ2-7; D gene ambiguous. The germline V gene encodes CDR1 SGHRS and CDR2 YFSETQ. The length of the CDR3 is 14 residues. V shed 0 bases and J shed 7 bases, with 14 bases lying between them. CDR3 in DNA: TGCGCCAGCAGCTTGGCCCTGTCAGACATAGAGCAGTACTTC. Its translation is CASSLALSDIEQYF.

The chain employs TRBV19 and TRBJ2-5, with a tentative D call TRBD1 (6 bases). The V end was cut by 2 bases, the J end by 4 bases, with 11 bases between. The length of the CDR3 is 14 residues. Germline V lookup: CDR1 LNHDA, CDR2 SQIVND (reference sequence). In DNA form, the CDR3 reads TGTGCCAGTAGTATAACAGGGAGACGAGAGACCCAGTACTTC. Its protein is CASSITGRRETQYF.

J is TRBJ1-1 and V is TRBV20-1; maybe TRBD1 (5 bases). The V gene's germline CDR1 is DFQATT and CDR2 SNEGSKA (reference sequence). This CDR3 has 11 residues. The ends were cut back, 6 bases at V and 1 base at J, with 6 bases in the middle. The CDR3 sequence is CSARENTEAFF. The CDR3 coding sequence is TGCAGTGCCAGGGAGAACACTGAAGCTTTCTTT.

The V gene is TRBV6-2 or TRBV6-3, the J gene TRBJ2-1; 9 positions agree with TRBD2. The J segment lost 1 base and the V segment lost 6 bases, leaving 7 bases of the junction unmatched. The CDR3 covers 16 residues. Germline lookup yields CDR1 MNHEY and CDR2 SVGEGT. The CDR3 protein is CASSLYAGGSYNEQFF. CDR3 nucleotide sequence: TGTGCCAGCAGCCTATACGCGGGAGGGTCCTACAATGAGCAGTTCTTC.

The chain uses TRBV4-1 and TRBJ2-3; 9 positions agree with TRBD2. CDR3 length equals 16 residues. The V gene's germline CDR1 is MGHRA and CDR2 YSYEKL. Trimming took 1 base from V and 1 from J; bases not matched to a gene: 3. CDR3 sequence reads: CASSQVAGGRTDTQYF. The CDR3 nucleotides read TGCGCCAGCAGCCAAGTGGCGGGAGGGCGCACAGATACGCAGTATTTT.